A single sample is the source of the 28 T cell receptor beta chains below, sequenced in a study of CD8+ T cells in alopecia areata. Investigators isolated RNA and reverse transcribed it into cDNA to act as the sequencing template. Generated by immunoSEQ multiplex PCR, the TCRdb table keeps only in-frame clones and is missing some. The sample has 150,000 to 200,000 clones, around 71% seen once; the top ten hold approximately 10%. Sequencing was performed on CD8+ T cells sorted from blood, taken at week 0. The origin of the receptors is a human donor with alopecia areata.

The rearrangement joins TRBV5-1 to TRBJ1-2; 7 bases match TRBD1. V gave up 1 base and J gave up 6 bases; unmatched junction bases: 3. This CDR3 region has 13 residues. Germline CDR1 reads SGHRS; CDR2 reads YFSETQ. The CDR3 DNA follows: TGCGCCAGCAGCTTGAAGGGGGCGGATGGCTACACCTTC. This translates into CASSLKGADGYTF.

This chain joins TRBV28 and TRBJ1-5; D unresolved. V dropped 2 bases and J dropped 0 bases, with 8 bases sitting between them. Germline V gene sequence: CDR1 MDHEN, CDR2 SYDVKM. The CDR3 spans 15 residues. The CDR3 spells CASSLKSYSNQPQHF. CDR3 nucleotide sequence: TGTGCCAGCAGTTTAAAGAGCTATAGCAATCAGCCCCAGCATTTT. The full variable domain, completed using reference TRBV28 and TRBJ1-5, is DVKVTQSSRYLVKRTGEKVFLECVQDMDHENMFWYRQDPGLGLRLIYFSYDVKMKEKGDIPEGYSVSREKKERFSLILESASTNQTSMYLCASSLKSYSNQPQHFGDGTRLSIL.

The V call is TRBV27, the J call TRBJ2-1; a possible D gene is TRBD2 (6 bases). Germline V CDR1 and CDR2: MNHEY, SMNVEV (reference sequence). The V end was cut by 2 bases, the J end by 1 base, with 6 bases between. The CDR3 has 14 residues. The CDR3 protein is CASSLGGSYNEQFF. The CDR3 DNA reads as TGTGCCAGCAGTTTAGGGGGGTCCTACAATGAGCAGTTCTTC.

This chain joins TRBV6-5 and TRBJ2-2, with 10 bases lining up with TRBD1. Germline CDR1 and CDR2: MNHEY and SVGAGI. Trimming took 4 bases from V and 5 from J; bases not matched to a gene: 4. The CDR3 extends over 15 amino acids. CDR3 bases: TGTGCCAGCAGTTGGGACAGGGGAGGGACCGGGGAGCTGTTTTTT. Translated, it gives CASSWDRGGTGELFF.

The chain employs TRBV27 and TRBJ1-3, with D unresolved. The V and J ends lost 5 bases and 0 bases respectively, with 5 bases between them. The germline CDR1 and CDR2 sequences are MNHEY and SMNVEV (reference sequence). This CDR3 comprises 13 residues. The CDR3 protein is CASSTNSGNTIYF. The CDR3 coding sequence is TGTGCCAGCAGTACGAACTCTGGAAACACCATATATTTT.

This clone has a handful of counts. This chain uses TRBV25-1 with TRBJ1-4; D might be TRBD1 (6 bases). Germline V gives CDR1 MGHDK, CDR2 SYGVNS. Between the trimmed V and J ends, which lost 5 bases and 8 bases, there was a span of 15 bases. CDR3 length: 14 residues. The CDR3 DNA reads TGTGCCAGCAGTACTGACAGGCCAAAGGAAAAACTGTTTTTT. Protein sequence: CASSTDRPKEKLFF. Supplemented by reference TRBV25-1 and TRBJ1-4, the full variable domain reads EADIYQTPRYLVIGTGKKITLECSQTMGHDKMYWYQQDPGMELHLIHYSYGVNSTEKGDLSSESTVSRIRTEHFPLTLESARPSHTSQYLCASSTDRPKEKLFFGSGTQLSVL.

This clone came up once. The V and J genes are TRBV29-1 and TRBJ1-1, with D maybe TRBD1 (6 bases). The V gene lost 0 bases and the J gene lost 3 bases, with 20 bases spanning the gap. The germline V gene has CDR1 SQVTM and CDR2 ANQGSEA. CDR3 length: 17 residues. The DNA for the CDR3 is TGCAGCGTTGAAGATCTCCCGGGACACTCTCTCTACACTGAAGCTTTCTTT. Its translation: CSVEDLPGHSLYTEAFF.

In nucleotides, the CDR3 is TGTGCCTGGACTGGTACTGAAGCTTTCTTT. It yields the protein CAWTGTEAFF. The V and J genes are TRBV30 and TRBJ1-1; D unresolved. This CDR3 has 10 residues. Germline CDR1 reads GTSNPN; CDR2 reads SVGIG (reference sequence). Between the trimmed V and J ends, which lost 4 bases and 5 bases, there was a span of 5 bases.

This chain links TRBV29-1 with TRBJ2-2; D unclear. The CDR3 length is 13 residues. V lost 0 bases to trimming and J lost 8 bases, with 10 bases between them. Germline assignment: CDR1 SQVTM and CDR2 ANQGSEA. In DNA, the CDR3 is TGCAGCGTTGAAGATCTTGTGGGTGGGGAGCTGTTTTTT. It codes for CSVEDLVGGELFF.

This clone has more than one count but fewer than ten. The chain uses TRBV4-1 and TRBJ2-2; unclear D gene. CDR1 is MGHRA, CDR2 YSYEKL, per germline. Trimming removed 3 bases from V and 5 bases from J, with 4 bases in between. This CDR3 spans 12 amino acids. The CDR3 sequence is CASSQYTGELFF. In nucleotides, the CDR3 is TGCGCCAGCAGCCAGTATACCGGGGAGCTGTTTTTT.

CDR3 region: CASRPRLAGGKETQYF. Here the CDR3 DNA reads TGCGCCAGCAGACCACGACTAGCGGGGGGAAAAGAGACCCAGTACTTC. J is TRBJ2-5 and V is TRBV4-1; 13 bases are a match to TRBD2. The germline gives CDR1 MGHRA, CDR2 YSYEKL. There are 16 residues in the CDR3. V trimming: 6 bases; J trimming: 3 bases; junction bases outside the gene matches: 7.

The chain links TRBV27 to TRBJ1-1; D remains ambiguous. Trimming cost V 6 bases and J 5 bases, with 16 bases left between them. Looked up from germline, CDR1 is MNHEY and CDR2 is SMNVEV (reference sequence). This CDR3 has 14 residues. The CDR3 bases are TGTGCCAGCAGCCCGGCGCGGGGAGGAACTGAAGCTTTCTTT. Translation gives CASSPARGGTEAFF.

The chain is built from TRBV15 and TRBJ1-3, with D possibly being TRBD1 (5 bases). CDR1 and CDR2 (germline): LNHNV, YYDKDF (reference sequence). V dropped 0 bases and J dropped 4 bases, with 13 bases sitting between them. The CDR3 length is 16 residues. CDR3 nucleotides: TGTGCCACCAGCAGAGATAGGGGCCAAGGAGGAAACACCATATATTTT. This gives the protein CATSRDRGQGGNTIYF.

The chain uses TRBV5-1 and TRBJ2-7, with 7 bases fitting TRBD1. V lost 4 bases, J lost 4 bases, and 11 bases stayed unmatched. Germline loops: CDR1 SGHRS, CDR2 YFSETQ. CDR3 size: 15 residues. The CDR3 sequence: CASSPIRDSTYEQYF. CDR3 nucleotide sequence: TGCGCCAGCAGCCCCATCCGGGACAGCACGTACGAGCAGTACTTC.

For the CDR3, the DNA is TGTGCCACCAGCAGAGATGATTTAGTGGGGTATGGCTACACCTTC. Its translation: CATSRDDLVGYGYTF. The chain recombines TRBV15 with TRBJ1-2; D is unclear. Germline CDR1 reads LNHNV; CDR2 reads YYDKDF (reference sequence). This CDR3 comprises 15 residues. V lost 0 bases and J 5 bases, leaving 13 bases between the germline ends.

The V call is TRBV9, the J call TRBJ2-3; possibly TRBD2 for D (6 bases). Germline CDR1 reads SGDLS; CDR2 reads YYNGEE. The CDR3 length is 15 residues. V dropped 3 bases and J dropped 2 bases, with 13 bases sitting between them. The chain's CDR3 is CASSDHSGPTDTQYF. The CDR3 nucleotides are TGTGCCAGCAGCGACCATAGCGGCCCCACAGATACGCAGTATTTT.

This clone was seen only once. This rearrangement joins TRBV27 to TRBJ1-1; D gene uncertain. This CDR3 is built from 15 residues. Trimming pared 0 bases from V and 5 bases from J, leaving 13 bases between. From germline, CDR1 is MNHEY and CDR2 SMNVEV (reference sequence). The CDR3: CASSLSGRLWTEAFF. The CDR3 bases are TGTGCCAGCAGTTTATCAGGGCGTTTGTGGACTGAAGCTTTCTTT.

The rearrangement uses TRBV30 and TRBJ1-2, with D unresolved. The germline CDR1 and CDR2 sequences are GTSNPN and SVGIG (reference sequence). V lost 3 bases and J 4 bases, leaving 12 bases between the germline ends. The CDR3 totals 13 residues. CDR3 sequence reads: CAWSPGRSYGYTF. The DNA of the CDR3 is TGTGCCTGGAGCCCCGGCAGGAGCTATGGCTACACCTTC.

The rearrangement links TRBV14 to TRBJ1-1; D is unresolved. Germline assignment: CDR1 SGHDN and CDR2 FVKESK. The CDR3 is 14 amino acids. V gave up 0 bases and J gave up 1 base, with 6 bases separating them. The CDR3 region is CASSQDRPNTEAFF. For the CDR3, the DNA is TGTGCCAGCAGCCAAGATCGGCCGAACACTGAAGCTTTCTTT.

The V and J genes are TRBV29-1 and TRBJ1-2; no clear D. Germline loops: CDR1 SQVTM, CDR2 ANQGSEA. The CDR3 consists of 11 residues. Trimming took 7 bases from V and 3 from J, leaving 9 bases between them. In DNA, the CDR3 is TGCAGCGCGGAGTTACACTATGGCTACACCTTC. Amino acid sequence: CSAELHYGYTF.

J is TRBJ1-5 and V is TRBV5-1; D is unclear. CDR3 length: 15 residues. Germline CDR1 and CDR2: SGHRS and YFSETQ. The germline V and J ends were trimmed by 2 bases and 6 bases, with 15 bases remaining between them. This chain's CDR3 is CASSFGPWGGQPQHF. For the CDR3, the DNA is TGCGCCAGCAGCTTCGGTCCCTGGGGAGGTCAGCCCCAGCATTTT.

The V gene is TRBV12-5, the J gene TRBJ1-2; D not certain. Germline V gene sequence: CDR1 LGHNT, CDR2 FRNRAP. The V and J ends lost 0 bases and 7 bases respectively, with 12 bases between them. The CDR3 has 14 amino acids. CDR3 nucleotides: TGTGCTAGTGGTTTGGTGGAGGCCCCCCCTGGCTACACCTTC. Protein sequence: CASGLVEAPPGYTF.

The chain has TRBV4-1 and TRBJ1-5; D is unresolved. Germline CDR1 MGHRA, CDR2 YSYEKL. Trimming removed 1 base at V and 3 bases at J, with 7 bases between. The CDR3 consists of 14 residues. Written as DNA, the CDR3 is TGCGCCAGCAGCCAAGCCAACGCCAATCAGCCCCAGCATTTT. Its protein product is CASSQANANQPQHF.

A few counts support this clone. Other DNA sequences in this sample translate to the same CDR3. The chain joins TRBV9 to TRBJ2-7; no firm D call. Germline V gene data show CDR1 as SGDLS and CDR2 as YYNGEE. The CDR3 is 13 amino acids. V was clipped by 2 bases and J by 0 bases, with 6 bases between them. CDR3 bases: TGTGCCAGCAGCGTCGGCAGCTCCTACGAGCAGTACTTC. This translates into CASSVGSSYEQYF.

This clone has a single count. The chain carries TRBV27 and TRBJ2-5; D is unresolved. The CDR3 is 13 residues long. In germline, CDR1 is MNHEY, CDR2 SMNVEV (reference sequence). The ends were cut back, 5 bases at V and 5 bases at J, with 12 bases in the middle. The CDR3 protein is CASSPQFGETQYF. In DNA form, the CDR3 reads TGTGCCAGCAGTCCCCAATTCGGGGAGACCCAGTACTTC.

V usage is TRBV2 and J usage is TRBJ1-2; D perhaps matches TRBD1 (6 bases). V dropped 6 bases and J dropped 4 bases, with 15 bases sitting between them. The CDR3 is 14 amino acids. Germline loops: CDR1 SNHLY, CDR2 FYNNEI. CDR3 bases: TGTGCCAGCAGGACATCGGACAGCCTCTATGGCTACACCTTC. Translating it yields CASRTSDSLYGYTF. The entire variable domain, with the rest obtained from reference TRBV2 and TRBJ1-2, is as follows: EPEVTQTPSHQVTQMGQEVILRCVPISNHLYFYWYRQILGQKVEFLVSFYNNEISEKSEIFDDQFSVERPDGSNFTLKIRSTKLEDSAMYFCASRTSDSLYGYTFGSGTRLTVV.

This chain joins TRBV6-5 and TRBJ2-2; no firm D call. The V end lost 5 bases, the J end lost 1 base, and 5 bases lay between the germline ends. Per germline, CDR1 MNHEY and CDR2 SVGAGI. This CDR3 comprises 13 residues. This CDR3 reads CASSAGNTGELFF. DNA for the CDR3: TGTGCCAGCAGTGCAGGGAACACCGGGGAGCTGTTTTTT.

The genes are TRBV29-1 and TRBJ2-2; D is possibly TRBD2 (6 bases). The CDR3 totals 13 residues. V lost 7 bases and J lost 4, with 13 bases in between. The V gene's germline CDR1 is SQVTM and CDR2 ANQGSEA. CDR3 sequence: CSATGGGTGELFF. CDR3 DNA: TGCAGCGCCACCGGGGGAGGCACCGGGGAGCTGTTTTTT.